The 14 T cell receptor beta chains below were found in one sample sequenced in a study of OX40 agonist ivuxolimab in advanced cancers. Libraries were prepared through the immunoSEQ multiplex PCR assay. TCRdb's version of the immuneACCESS table is confined to in-frame rearrangements and falls short of the full clone set. An unresolved V gene accounts for under half of the shortfall where checked; the remainder is of unknown origin. This sample is represented by fewer than 55,000 clones; 87% of them were singletons. The leading ten clones occupy around 1.7% of the sample. The sample in question was CD4+ or CD8+ T cells sorted from blood, obtained in a trial of the OX40 agonist ivuxolimab. The origin of the receptors is an adult with an advanced solid tumor such as melanoma, head and neck, liver or kidney cancer.

The chain joins TRBV5-1 to TRBJ2-4, with D tentatively TRBD2 (5 bases). The ends were cut back, 6 bases at V and 5 bases at J, with 15 bases in the middle. Germline values: CDR1 SGHRS, CDR2 YFSETQ. The CDR3 spans 14 residues. The CDR3 sequence: CASTLGGQENIQYF. The CDR3 DNA sequence: TGCGCCAGCACCCTTGGAGGTCAGGAAAACATTCAGTACTTC.

The chain is built from TRBV28 and TRBJ1-5; D is ambiguous. From germline, CDR1 is MDHEN and CDR2 SYDVKM. The V end was cut by 0 bases, the J end by 6 bases, with 12 bases between. The CDR3 totals 15 residues. CDR3 sequence reads: CASSLWGRYGQPQHF. The CDR3 region has the DNA TGTGCCAGCAGTTTATGGGGGAGGTACGGTCAGCCCCAGCATTTT.

V gene TRBV15 combines with J gene TRBJ1-1, with D maybe TRBD1 (5 bases). CDR1 LNHNV and CDR2 YYDKDF come from the germline V gene (reference sequence). This CDR3 is built from 15 residues. V lost 2 bases, J lost 1 base, and 11 bases lay in between. In DNA form, the CDR3 reads TGTGCCACCAGCAGATTGGACACGGGGAACACTGAAGCTTTCTTT. Translation gives CATSRLDTGNTEAFF.

This rearrangement joins TRBV5-5 to TRBJ1-6; 7 bases line up with TRBD1. Germline lookup yields CDR1 SGHKS and CDR2 YYEKEE (reference sequence). The length of the CDR3 is 14 residues. With 0 bases clipped from V and 6 bases from J, the junction kept 0 bases outside the gene matches. CDR3 DNA: TGTGCCAGCAGCTTGGACAGGGGTAATTCACCCCTCCACTTT. It specifies CASSLDRGNSPLHF.

The chain links TRBV19 to TRBJ2-3; TRBD2 aligns across 8 bases. Trimming took 1 base from V and 3 from J; bases not matched to a gene: 6. Germline assignment: CDR1 LNHDA and CDR2 SQIVND (reference sequence). The length of the CDR3 is 16 residues. CDR3 DNA sequence: TGTGCCAGTAGTATAGGGAGCGGGAGTGGGACAGATACGCAGTATTTT. This encodes CASSIGSGSGTDTQYF. Drawing the rest from reference TRBV19 and TRBJ2-3, the complete variable domain is DGGITQSPKYLFRKEGQNVTLSCEQNLNHDAMYWYRQDPGQGLRLIYYSQIVNDFQKGDIAEGYSVSREKKESFPLTVTSAQKNPTAFYLCASSIGSGSGTDTQYFGPGTRLTVL.

The rearrangement links TRBV5-4 to TRBJ2-1; TRBD2 agrees at 11 bases. This CDR3 has 14 amino acids. In germline, CDR1 is SGHNT, CDR2 YYREEE (reference sequence). V gave up 4 bases and J gave up 7 bases; unmatched junction bases: 4. The CDR3 nucleotides read TGTGCCAGCAGCATAGCGGGGGGGAGGAATGAGCAGTTCTTC. Its translation is CASSIAGGRNEQFF. Looking up the rest from reference TRBV5-4 and TRBJ2-1 gives the full variable domain: ETGVTQSPTHLIKTRGQQVTLRCSSQSGHNTVSWYQQALGQGPQFIFQYYREEENGRGNFPPRFSGLQFPNYSSELNVNALELDDSALYLCASSIAGGRNEQFFGPGTRLTVL.

The rearrangement uses TRBV30 and TRBJ1-2; 10 bases match TRBD1. The ends lost 5 bases at V and 7 bases at J; junction bases unmatched: 10. Germline CDR1 GTSNPN, CDR2 SVGIG (reference sequence). The CDR3 sequence is 14 residues long. The CDR3 region has the DNA TGTGCCTGGTCCTTCGGGACAGGGGTCCCTGGCTACACCTTC. It is translated as CAWSFGTGVPGYTF.

The chain carries TRBV10-3 and TRBJ2-1; no clear D. Germline loops: CDR1 ENHRY, CDR2 SYGVKD. Trimming took off 2 bases at V and 5 bases at J, with 1 base between the two ends. The CDR3 is made up of 11 amino acids. The CDR3 DNA sequence: TGTGCCATCAGTGAGGACAATGAGCAGTTCTTC. Protein: CAISEDNEQFF.

This chain connects TRBV18 to TRBJ2-3; TRBD1 is a possible D gene (6 bases). Germline V gene data show CDR1 as KGHSH and CDR2 as LQKENI. The CDR3 contains 14 residues. V was pared by 6 bases and J by 4 bases, with 14 bases between. As DNA, the CDR3 is TGTGCCAGCTCCCTAGAACAGGGCGCAGATACGCAGTATTTT. Its translation is CASSLEQGADTQYF.

The V call is TRBV5-1, the J call TRBJ1-6; 8 bases fit TRBD1. Germline-derived CDR1 and CDR2 are SGHRS and YFSETQ. This CDR3 has 18 amino acids. J was trimmed by 4 bases and V by 4 bases; bases with no gene match: 13. For the CDR3, the DNA is TGCGCCAGCAGCAAAGGACAGGGTGAGAAGGCGTATAATTCACCCCTCCACTTT. Amino acids: CASSKGQGEKAYNSPLHF. Full variable domain (missing parts from reference TRBV5-1 and TRBJ1-6): KAGVTQTPRYLIKTRGQQVTLSCSPISGHRSVSWYQQTPGQGLQFLFEYFSETQRNKGNFPGRFSGRQFSNSRSEMNVSTLELGDSALYLCASSKGQGEKAYNSPLHFGNGTRLTVT.

This chain uses TRBV2 with TRBJ2-3; TRBD2 is a possible D gene (6 bases). Trimming removed 9 bases at V and 5 bases at J, with 18 bases between. Germline V gene sequence: CDR1 SNHLY, CDR2 FYNNEI. The CDR3 spans 14 residues. CDR3 nucleotides: TGTGCCAGAGGGAGGAGCCAGGGTATAGATACGCAGTATTTT. Translation: CARGRSQGIDTQYF.

The V call is TRBV10-1, the J call TRBJ1-2; 8 bases line up with TRBD1. This CDR3 comprises 15 residues. V shed 3 bases and J 8 bases; nucleotides not matched to a gene: 11. Germline V lookup: CDR1 WNHNN, CDR2 SYGVQD (reference sequence). As DNA, the CDR3 is TGCGCCAGCAGTGATCAAGGACAGGGAGTGAGGGGCTACACCTTC. The encoded protein is CASSDQGQGVRGYTF.

The gene calls are TRBV10-1 and TRBJ2-7; tentatively, D is TRBD2 (5 bases). Looked up from germline, CDR1 is WNHNN and CDR2 is SYGVQD (reference sequence). V lost 9 bases and J 6 bases, leaving 12 bases between the germline ends. The CDR3 covers 11 residues. CDR3 DNA sequence: TGCGCCAGTGGTCAGGCGGGCGAGCAGTACTTC. Translation: CASGQAGEQYF.

The chain has TRBV30 and TRBJ2-7, with 9 bases lining up with TRBD1. Germline V gene lookup returns CDR1 GTSNPN and CDR2 SVGIG (reference sequence). Trimming at V came to 0 bases and at J to 3 bases, leaving 6 bases not matched to a gene. The CDR3 is 15 residues long. The CDR3 DNA follows: TGTGCCTGGAGTGTACAGGGACAGGGAAACTACGAGCAGTACTTC. Translating gives CAWSVQGQGNYEQYF.